The 7 T cell receptor beta chains below come from one sample, sequenced in a study of cytomegalovirus exposure and HLA in healthy donors. The PCR employed 60 Vbeta primers together with 13 Jbeta primers. The assay was immunoSEQ multiplex PCR, and TCRdb's table has in-frame clones only and misses some. The table shows 150,000 or so clones, with approximately 71% occurring only once. The sequenced sample consisted of PBMCs. The receptors come from a man aged 18 to 29 in good health and CMV-seropositive.

The genes are TRBV7-9 and TRBJ2-1, with TRBD2 matching over 7 bases. Unmatched junction bases numbered 7, after V lost 1 base and J lost 7 bases. CDR1 and CDR2 from the germline V gene are SEHNR and FQNEAQ (reference sequence). This CDR3 contains 15 residues. The CDR3 loop reads CASSLDGGSFNEQFF. Written as DNA, the CDR3 is TGTGCCAGCAGCTTAGATGGCGGGAGTTTTAATGAGCAGTTCTTC. Looking up the rest from reference TRBV7-9 and TRBJ2-1 gives the full variable domain: DTGVSQNPRHKITKRGQNVTFRCDPISEHNRLYWYRQTLGQGPEFLTYFQNEAQLEKSRLLSDRFSAERPKGSFSTLEIQRTEQGDSAMYLCASSLDGGSFNEQFFGPGTRLTVL.

The chain joins TRBV6-5 to TRBJ1-4; D is perhaps TRBD1 (6 bases). CDR3 length: 15 amino acids. V shed 4 bases and J shed 7 bases, with 16 bases lying between them. Germline lookup yields CDR1 MNHEY and CDR2 SVGAGI. CDR3 bases: TGTGCCAGCAGTTCCGGGGGGGCGACTTTTGAAAAACTGTTTTTT. It translates to CASSSGGATFEKLFF.

The CDR3 sequence: CASSSTGTSGSMDEQFF. In DNA form, the CDR3 reads TGCGCCAGCAGCTCGACAGGGACTAGCGGGAGTATGGATGAGCAGTTCTTC. This sequence joins TRBV5-1 and TRBJ2-1; 14 bases are shared with TRBD2. Germline V lookup: CDR1 SGHRS, CDR2 YFSETQ. Losses at the gene ends were 3 bases for V and 8 bases for J; bases not matched to a gene: 10. The CDR3 has 17 amino acids. The complete variable domain, with remaining parts taken from reference TRBV5-1 and TRBJ2-1, reads KAGVTQTPRYLIKTRGQQVTLSCSPISGHRSVSWYQQTPGQGLQFLFEYFSETQRNKGNFPGRFSGRQFSNSRSEMNVSTLELGDSALYLCASSSTGTSGSMDEQFFGPGTRLTVL.

Worth noting for this clone: Other DNA sequences in the same sample also yield this CDR3. The chain employs TRBV7-9 and TRBJ2-3; the match to TRBD1 covers 8 bases. The junction had 4 bases not matched to a gene; V was cut back by 1 base and J by 1 base. CDR1 is SEHNR, CDR2 FQNEAQ, per germline (reference sequence). This CDR3 comprises 16 residues. The CDR3 reads CASSLGQGAGTDTQYF. The CDR3 DNA reads TGTGCCAGCAGCTTAGGGCAGGGGGCTGGCACAGATACGCAGTATTTT. Complete variable domain (other parts from reference TRBV7-9 and TRBJ2-3): DTGVSQNPRHKITKRGQNVTFRCDPISEHNRLYWYRQTLGQGPEFLTYFQNEAQLEKSRLLSDRFSAERPKGSFSTLEIQRTEQGDSAMYLCASSLGQGAGTDTQYFGPGTRLTVL.

The chain is built from TRBV9 and TRBJ1-1; TRBD1 is a possible D gene (6 bases). Germline CDR1 reads SGDLS; CDR2 reads YYNGEE. Trimming left V 3 bases short and J 4 bases short, with 22 bases between. The CDR3 has 17 residues. CDR3 sequence reads: CASSGNSGGGLGTEAFF. As DNA, the CDR3 is TGTGCCAGCAGCGGGAACTCAGGCGGGGGGCTCGGCACTGAAGCTTTCTTT.

This rearrangement joins TRBV7-6 to TRBJ2-1; 7 bases match TRBD2. The CDR3 is 19 residues long. Germline CDR1 and CDR2: SGHVS and FNYEAQ. Losses at the gene ends were 3 bases for V and 0 bases for J; bases not matched to a gene: 14. The CDR3 DNA follows: TGTGCCAGCAGCTTCTTTAGCGGGCCTGCCCCGAGCTCCTACAATGAGCAGTTCTTC. Translating gives CASSFFSGPAPSSYNEQFF.

This clone was counted a few times. This chain links TRBV2 with TRBJ2-5; TRBD1 might be the D (6 bases). The CDR3 length is 14 residues. V was pared by 1 base and J by 2 bases, with 8 bases between. Germline values: CDR1 SNHLY, CDR2 FYNNEI. The CDR3 sequence: CASSEVRGQETQYF. The CDR3 region has the DNA TGTGCCAGCAGTGAAGTCAGGGGTCAAGAGACCCAGTACTTC.